This T cell receptor (beta chain) was identified during a study of CD8 T cells in ankylosing spondylitis. General study findings and limits: One TCR beta motif, made up of roughly eight highly homologous variants, appeared characteristic of ankylosing spondylitis blood. The study looked at matched synovial fluid samples from ankylosing spondylitis patients. Disease-linked clones were reported to be significantly enriched there. Several of the motif variants were reported before in synovial fluid and blood from reactive arthritis.

The CDR3 contains 16 residues. Germline lookup yields CDR1 DFQATT and CDR2 SNEGSKA (reference sequence). Trimming cost V 5 bases and J 1 base; bases outside gene matches: 7. In TCRdb, the 5' RACE reads were re-called with MiXCR into one record per CDR3 protein. The sample has hundreds of thousands of distinct CDR3 sequences, roughly 12% seen once. This clonotype appeared a few times. Its antigen is unidentified. This clonotype was sampled from a male donor with ankylosing spondylitis. The sample comprised blood, either unsorted or a sorted T cell fraction (not recorded which). J is TRBJ2-1 and V is TRBV20-1; 11 bases agree with TRBD2. DNA of the CDR3: TGCAGTGCTGTTATACGGACTAGCGGGTCCTACAATGAGCAGTTCTTC. Its protein is CSAVIRTSGSYNEQFF.